This is a list of T cell receptor beta chains from one sample in a study of T cell responses to AZD1222 COVID-19 vaccine. Data came from immunoSEQ multiplex PCR; TCRdb stores just in-frame clones and leaves some out. The table includes nearly 35,000 clones, under 90% detected once. The sequencing used peripheral blood, collected 28 days after the second AZD1222 dose. Receptors were obtained from an adult who received the AZD1222 COVID-19 vaccine. The CDR3 runs from the conserved cysteine through the conserved F or W. The D gene is left open where the match is weak. The size field is filled for only some rows; it gives once, few, many or a size class.

V	size	D	J	DNA	CDR3
TRBV18	.	TRBD1	TRBJ2-7	TGTGCCAGCTCACGCCCGACAGGGGGCCGGGCGCACGAGCAGTACTTC	CASSRPTGGRAHEQYF
TRBV9	.	TRBD1	TRBJ2-3	TGTGCCAGCAGCCCCCAAGGACAGGCCCCGACAGATACGCAGTATTTT	CASSPQGQAPTDTQYF
TRBV6-5	.	TRBD2	TRBJ2-7	TGTGCCAGCAAATACCTAGCGGGGGGGAACGAGCAGTACTTC	CASKYLAGGNEQYF
TRBV5-1	.	.	TRBJ1-1	TGCGCCAGCAGCTTGGACAACACTGAAGCTTTCTTT	CASSLDNTEAFF
TRBV9	once	TRBD1	TRBJ1-4	TGTGCCAGCAGCGTGGGACAGGGGCTTAATGAAAAACTGTTTTTT	CASSVGQGLNEKLFF
TRBV4-2	.	.	TRBJ1-1	TGTGCCAGCAGCCAAGAAGCTATTGGGGCAGGGAGCACTGAAGCTTTCTTT	CASSQEAIGAGSTEAFF
TRBV11-2	.	.	TRBJ1-1	TGTGCCAGCAGCTTAGATCAAAGGGGCCTGAACACTGAAGCTTTCTTT	CASSLDQRGLNTEAFF
TRBV6-1	.	.	TRBJ2-7	TGTGCCAGCAGTGAAGTCGAAATGGCCTACGAGCAGTACTTC	CASSEVEMAYEQYF
TRBV5-6	.	TRBD1	TRBJ1-2	TGTGCCAGCAGCTCATGGACAGGCCCCCCCTATGGCTACACCTTC	CASSSWTGPPYGYTF
TRBV20-1	few	.	TRBJ1-5	TGCAGTGCTCGACGTTCTGGCTCCCAGCATTTT	CSARRSGSQHF
TRBV2	.	.	TRBJ2-7	TGTGCCAGCAGTGAAGGGGTACTCTACGGGTCCTACGAGCAGTACTTC	CASSEGVLYGSYEQYF
TRBV5-1	few	.	TRBJ1-3	TGCGCCAGCAGCTTGGAGGGAAACACCATATATTTT	CASSLEGNTIYF
TRBV19	.	.	TRBJ1-2	TGTGCCAGTAGGATGGACCAAGCTAACTATGGCTACACCTTC	CASRMDQANYGYTF
TRBV29-1	.	.	TRBJ2-3	TGCAGCGTCGCACAGGGGGGGGACACAGATACGCAGTATTTT	CSVAQGGDTDTQYF
TRBV5-1	.	.	TRBJ2-2	TGCGCCAGCGGGGGTGCGGGGAACACCGGGGAGCTGTTTTTT	CASGGAGNTGELFF